This T cell receptor (beta chain) was found in a study of T cells in Graves' hyperthyroidism and ophthalmopathy. TCR beta CDR3 regions were amplified from RNA transcripts. The HTBI set primed first-round TCR CDR3 RT-PCR. TCRdb fed the multiplex PCR reads into MiXCR, producing one record per CDR3 protein. The table records about 500,000 distinct CDR3 sequences, approximately 16% of them present only once. Concerning this clonotype itself: Its target is not known. The junction differs from germline at one of its ends, possibly a read error.

The CDR3 length is 13 residues. Per the germline V gene, CDR1 is LNHDA and CDR2 is SQIVND (reference sequence). In the ophthalmopathy cohort, Clinical Activity Score was at least 3, NOSPECS grade at least 4, and duration under 3 months. Using 10 ml of fresh peripheral blood, PBMCs were prepared. Study results and limitations: The model identified upcoming ophthalmopathy a median 6.5 months ahead of onset.

This receptor was obtained from a woman in her thirties with Graves' ophthalmopathy. The sequenced sample was blood. The chain is built from TRBV19 and TRBJ1-5, with a possible D match to TRBD1 (5 bases). The CDR3 region is CASSTGLSQSQHF. CDR3 nucleotides: TGTGCCAGTAGTACGGGACTCAGTCAGTCCCAGCATTTT.